The source of this T cell receptor (beta chain) is a study of T cells in Graves' hyperthyroidism and ophthalmopathy. Study-level information: It was at initial diagnosis, before any treatment, that peripheral blood was collected.

Germline values: CDR1 KGHSH, CDR2 LQKENI. CDR3 length: 14 amino acids. Between the trimmed V and J ends, which lost 5 bases and 0 bases, there was a span of 8 bases. Researchers amplified the TCR beta CDR3 regions from RNA transcripts. The TCR CDR3 was amplified in a first-round RT-PCR using the HTBI primer set. Each CDR3 protein is one row after TCRdb ran MiXCR on the multiplex PCR reads. The sample contains around 350,000 distinct CDR3 sequences, more than 20% of which appear only once. This sequence originates from a middle-aged man with Graves' hyperthyroidism. This rearrangement joins TRBV18 to TRBJ1-5; D is uncertain. What was sequenced was blood. CDR3 region: CASSAAGSNQPQHF. For the CDR3, the DNA is TGTGCCAGCTCAGCGGCCGGTAGCAATCAGCCCCAGCATTTT.